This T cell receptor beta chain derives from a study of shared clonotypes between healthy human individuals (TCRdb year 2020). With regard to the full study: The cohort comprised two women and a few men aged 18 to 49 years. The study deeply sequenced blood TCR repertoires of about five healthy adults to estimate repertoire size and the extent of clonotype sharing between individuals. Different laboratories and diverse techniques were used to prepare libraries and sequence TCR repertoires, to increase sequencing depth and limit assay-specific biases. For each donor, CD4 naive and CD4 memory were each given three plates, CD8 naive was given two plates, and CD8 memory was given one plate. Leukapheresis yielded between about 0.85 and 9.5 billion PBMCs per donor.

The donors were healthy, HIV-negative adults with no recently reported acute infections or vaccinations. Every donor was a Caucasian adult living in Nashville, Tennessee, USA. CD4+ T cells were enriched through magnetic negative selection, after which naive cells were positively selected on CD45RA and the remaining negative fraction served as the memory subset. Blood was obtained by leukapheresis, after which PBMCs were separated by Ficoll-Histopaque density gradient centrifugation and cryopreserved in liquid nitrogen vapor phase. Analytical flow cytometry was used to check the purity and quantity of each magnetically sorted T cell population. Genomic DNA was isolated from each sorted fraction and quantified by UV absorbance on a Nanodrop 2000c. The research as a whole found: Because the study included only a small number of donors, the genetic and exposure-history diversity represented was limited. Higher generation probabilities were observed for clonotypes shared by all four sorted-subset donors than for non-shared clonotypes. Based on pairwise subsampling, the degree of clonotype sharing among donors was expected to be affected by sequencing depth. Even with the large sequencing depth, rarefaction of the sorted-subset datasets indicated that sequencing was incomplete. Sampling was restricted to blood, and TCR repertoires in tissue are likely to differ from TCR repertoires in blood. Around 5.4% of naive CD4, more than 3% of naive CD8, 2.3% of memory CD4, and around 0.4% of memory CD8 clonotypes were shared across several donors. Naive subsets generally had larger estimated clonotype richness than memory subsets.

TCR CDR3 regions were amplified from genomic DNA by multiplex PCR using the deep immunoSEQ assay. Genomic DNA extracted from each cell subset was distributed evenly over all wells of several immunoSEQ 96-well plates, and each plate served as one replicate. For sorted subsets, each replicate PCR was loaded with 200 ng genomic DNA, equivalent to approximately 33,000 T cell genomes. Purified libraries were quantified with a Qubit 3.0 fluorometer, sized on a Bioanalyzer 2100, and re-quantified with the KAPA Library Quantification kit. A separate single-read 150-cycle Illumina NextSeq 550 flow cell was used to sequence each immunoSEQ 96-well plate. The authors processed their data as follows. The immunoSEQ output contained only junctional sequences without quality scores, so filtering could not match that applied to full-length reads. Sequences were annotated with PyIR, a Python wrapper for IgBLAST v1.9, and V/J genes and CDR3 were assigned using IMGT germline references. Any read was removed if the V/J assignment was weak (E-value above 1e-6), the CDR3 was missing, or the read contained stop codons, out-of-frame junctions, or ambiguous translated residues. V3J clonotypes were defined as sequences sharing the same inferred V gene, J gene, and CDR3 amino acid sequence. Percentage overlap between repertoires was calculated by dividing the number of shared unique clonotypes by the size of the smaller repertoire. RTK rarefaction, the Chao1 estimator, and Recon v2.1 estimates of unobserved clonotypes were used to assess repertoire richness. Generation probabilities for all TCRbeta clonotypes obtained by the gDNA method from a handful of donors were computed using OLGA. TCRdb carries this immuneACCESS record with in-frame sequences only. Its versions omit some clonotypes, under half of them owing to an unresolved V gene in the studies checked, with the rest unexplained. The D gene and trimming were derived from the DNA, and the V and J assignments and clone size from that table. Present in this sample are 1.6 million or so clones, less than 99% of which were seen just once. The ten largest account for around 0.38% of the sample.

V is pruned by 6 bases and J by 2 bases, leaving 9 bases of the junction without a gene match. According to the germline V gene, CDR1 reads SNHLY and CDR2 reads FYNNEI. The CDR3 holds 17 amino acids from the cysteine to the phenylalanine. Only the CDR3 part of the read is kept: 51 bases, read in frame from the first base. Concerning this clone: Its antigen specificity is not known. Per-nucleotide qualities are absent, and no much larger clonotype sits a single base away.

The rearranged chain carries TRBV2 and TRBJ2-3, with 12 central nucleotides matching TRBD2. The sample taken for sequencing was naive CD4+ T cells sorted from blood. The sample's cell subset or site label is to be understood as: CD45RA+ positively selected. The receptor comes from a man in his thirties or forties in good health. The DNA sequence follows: TGTGCCAGCAGGAGGGTTCTAGCGGGAGGGCCCACAGATACGCAGTATTTT. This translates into CASRRVLAGGPTDTQYF.